The 4 T cell receptor beta chains in this list originate from one sample, sequenced in a study of T cells expressing NK-cell markers. Each CDR3 protein gets one entry in TCRdb, which reprocessed the 5' RACE reads and gives no DNA. The sample's table shows some 140,000 distinct CDR3 sequences. The sequenced sample consisted of blood T cells: a sorted CD56 or NKG2C T cell subset, CD4+ or CD8+ T cells, or bulk PBMC T cells (not recorded which). Receptors were obtained from a woman in her 50s in good health.

The chain employs TRBV4-1 and TRBJ2-1. CDR1 and CDR2 from the germline V gene are MGHRA and YSYEKL. CDR3 length: 15 amino acids. Here the CDR3 reads CASKSSGNSYNEQFF.

CDR3 sequence reads: CASPGLAGHEQFF. The J gene is TRBJ2-1, the V gene TRBV6-1; absent DNA, TCRdb's TRBD2 call cannot be checked. CDR3 size: 13 residues. Germline CDR1 MNHNS, CDR2 SASEGT.

The chain employs TRBV4-1 and TRBJ2-5; TCRdb indicates TRBD1, and absent DNA this call remains unverified. CDR1 is MGHRA and CDR2 is YSYEKL in the germline V gene. The CDR3 is 15 amino acids. CDR3: CASSNPGQGVGTQYF.

The chain has TRBV7-6 and TRBJ2-2; TCRdb returns TRBD1, unconfirmable since there is no DNA. Germline CDR1 and CDR2: SGHVS and FNYEAQ. The CDR3 sequence is 15 residues long. CDR3 sequence: CASSLNRVYTGELFF.